Below are 24 T cell receptor beta chains sequenced from a single sample in a study of T cell repertoires in cytomegalovirus infection. MiXCR was run by TCRdb on the reads, yielding one entry per CDR3 protein. The sample yields about 530,000 distinct CDR3 sequences, approximately 26% seen once. The specimen sequenced was PBMCs. The source is a human donor in good health (CMV status not recorded). Some clones in this sample may be carry-over from other donors' samples.

This clonotype was detected ten times or more. The chain recombines TRBV7-2 with TRBJ2-2; D call uncertain. CDR1 and CDR2 from the germline V gene are SGHTA and FQGNSA. This CDR3 contains 16 residues. V lost 1 base and J 3 bases, leaving 12 bases between the germline ends. The CDR3 bases are TGTGCCAGCAGCTTAGTATCCAGTTCGTACACCGGGGAGCTGTTTTTT. It translates to CASSLVSSSYTGELFF. The whole variable domain, filled in from reference TRBV7-2 and TRBJ2-2, reads GAGVSQSPSNKVTEKGKDVELRCDPISGHTALYWYRQSLGQGLEFLIYFQGNSAPDKSGLPSDRFSAERTGGSVSTLTIQRTQQEDSAVYLCASSLVSSSYTGELFFGEGSRLTVL.

V and J are TRBV27 and TRBJ2-7; no clear D gene. CDR3 length: 11 residues. Germline-derived CDR1 and CDR2 are MNHEY and SMNVEV (reference sequence). V was trimmed by 4 bases and J by 6 bases, leaving 7 bases between them. This CDR3 reads CASSSFGEQYF. CDR3 in DNA: TGTGCCAGCAGTTCCTTCGGCGAGCAGTACTTC.

This clonotype was counted ten times or more. This rearrangement joins TRBV7-2 to TRBJ1-5, with D perhaps TRBD1 (5 bases). The CDR3 is 15 residues long. V dropped 1 base and J dropped 7 bases, with 14 bases sitting between them. Germline V gene lookup returns CDR1 SGHTA and CDR2 FQGNSA. The CDR3 spells CASSLGGTGQQPQHF. CDR3 coding DNA: TGTGCCAGCAGCTTAGGGGGGACGGGTCAGCAGCCCCAGCATTTT.

This clonotype was seen more than once but under ten times. The V gene is TRBV19, the J gene TRBJ1-1; no clear D. Germline loops: CDR1 LNHDA, CDR2 SQIVND (reference sequence). V lost 5 bases, J lost 5 bases, and 12 bases lay in between. The CDR3 sequence is 13 residues long. For the CDR3, the DNA is TGTGCCAGTAGTTATGACGGGAAAACTGAAGCTTTCTTT. Amino acids: CASSYDGKTEAFF.

V is TRBV14 and J is TRBJ2-7; TRBD2 is a possible D gene (5 bases). CDR1 is SGHDN and CDR2 is FVKESK in the germline V gene. Trimming shortened V by 0 bases and J by 1 base, and 16 bases separated the two germline ends. CDR3 size: 17 residues. CDR3 sequence (DNA): TGTGCCAGCAGCCAAGATGTAAGGACTTCCAGGTCCTACGAGCAGTACTTC. It translates to CASSQDVRTSRSYEQYF. The whole variable domain, filled in from reference TRBV14 and TRBJ2-7, reads EAGVTQFPSHSVIEKGQTVTLRCDPISGHDNLYWYRRVMGKEIKFLLHFVKESKQDESGMPNNRFLAERTGGTYSTLKVQPAELEDSGVYFCASSQDVRTSRSYEQYFGPGTRLTVT.

This clonotype came up a few times. The gene calls are TRBV11-2 and TRBJ2-2; D unclear. Looked up from germline, CDR1 is SGHAT and CDR2 is FQNNGV. Trimming took 5 bases from V and 4 from J, leaving 11 bases between them. CDR3 length: 14 residues. The CDR3 DNA reads TGTGCCAGCAGCCTCGTTCGGGCCACCGGGGAGCTGTTTTTT. Its translation: CASSLVRATGELFF.

This clonotype was seen a handful of times. A much larger clone lies a single base off, so this may be a read error. The V gene is TRBV7-2, the J gene TRBJ2-6; D ambiguous. CDR3 length equals 16 residues. Germline CDR1 reads SGHTA; CDR2 reads FQGNSA. V was shortened by 1 base and J by 0 bases, with 7 bases between the two germline ends. The CDR3 DNA sequence: TGTGCCAGCAGCTTAGAACCGAGCTCTGGGGCCAACGTCCTGACTTTC. The encoded protein is CASSLEPSSGANVLTF.

The chain joins TRBV2 to TRBJ2-1; D gene unclear. This CDR3 has 10 amino acids. Per the germline V gene, CDR1 is SNHLY and CDR2 is FYNNEI. Deletions cut 7 bases from V and 7 bases from J, with 5 bases between. This CDR3 reads CASKVNEQFF. The CDR3 DNA sequence: TGTGCCAGCAAGGTGAATGAGCAGTTCTTC.

The J gene is TRBJ2-1, the V gene TRBV20-1, with 9 bases aligning to TRBD2. CDR1 is DFQATT and CDR2 is SNEGSKA in the germline V gene (reference sequence). CDR3 size: 14 residues. V shed 2 bases and J 6 bases; nucleotides not matched to a gene: 5. CDR3 DNA: TGCAGTGCTAGATCTAGCGGGACTCTCAATGAGCAGTTCTTC. Its protein is CSARSSGTLNEQFF.

This clonotype was counted between two and nine times. This chain connects TRBV5-4 to TRBJ1-6; TRBD1 matches 8 bases. CDR1 and CDR2 from the germline V gene are SGHNT and YYREEE (reference sequence). There are 15 residues in the CDR3. J gave up 9 bases and V 0 bases, and 5 bases lay outside the gene matches. DNA of the CDR3: TGTGCCAGCAGCTTGGCCGGACAGGGACGTTCACCCCTCCACTTT. Its protein is CASSLAGQGRSPLHF.

This clonotype was detected many times. The chain employs TRBV28 and TRBJ2-7; 9 bases are shared with TRBD1. Germline V lookup: CDR1 MDHEN, CDR2 SYDVKM. This CDR3 comprises 16 residues. The ends lost 6 bases at V and 6 bases at J; junction bases unmatched: 15. The CDR3 here is CASRRTTGGTWGEQYF. CDR3 coding DNA: TGTGCCAGCAGGCGAACCACAGGGGGCACGTGGGGCGAGCAGTACTTC.

V is TRBV27 and J is TRBJ2-3, with no clear D. Germline CDR1 is MNHEY and CDR2 is SMNVEV (reference sequence). The CDR3 is 13 residues long. Trimming left V 2 bases short and J 8 bases short, with 11 bases between. This CDR3 is CASSLGPSGTQYF. DNA of the CDR3: TGTGCCAGCAGTTTAGGGCCCTCCGGTACGCAGTATTTT.

This clonotype was detected ten times or more. V usage is TRBV7-2 and J usage is TRBJ2-2; 8 bases match TRBD2. In germline, CDR1 is SGHTA, CDR2 FQGNSA. After removal of 7 bases from V and 6 bases from J, the junction contained 4 bases not matched to a gene. The CDR3 is made up of 13 amino acids. CDR3: CASNILAAGELFF. Written as DNA, the CDR3 is TGTGCCAGCAATATACTAGCGGCCGGGGAGCTGTTTTTT. Full variable domain (missing parts from reference TRBV7-2 and TRBJ2-2): GAGVSQSPSNKVTEKGKDVELRCDPISGHTALYWYRQSLGQGLEFLIYFQGNSAPDKSGLPSDRFSAERTGGSVSTLTIQRTQQEDSAVYLCASNILAAGELFFGEGSRLTVL.

The chain recombines TRBV7-9 with TRBJ2-1; possibly TRBD1 for D (5 bases). V was clipped by 4 bases and J by 0 bases, with 10 bases between them. The V gene's germline CDR1 is SEHNR and CDR2 FQNEAQ (reference sequence). This CDR3 has 15 amino acids. The DNA for the CDR3 is TGTGCCAGCAGCTCACAGGAGAACTCCTACAATGAGCAGTTCTTC. Translated, it gives CASSSQENSYNEQFF.

The sample holds a few counts of this clonotype. The rearrangement uses TRBV20-1 and TRBJ2-7, with 10 bases lining up with TRBD2. CDR1 and CDR2 from the germline V gene are DFQATT and SNEGSKA (reference sequence). The CDR3 sequence is 16 residues long. Unmatched junction bases numbered 7, after V lost 1 base and J lost 1 base. The CDR3 region has the DNA TGCAGTGCTAGAGGAACTAGCGGGATCGAGTCCTACGAGCAGTACTTC. This translates into CSARGTSGIESYEQYF.

The table lists this clonotype with a few counts. The chain carries TRBV6-2 or TRBV6-3 and TRBJ2-5; 7 bases are a match to TRBD2. The CDR3 consists of 14 residues. After removal of 4 bases from V and 3 bases from J, the junction contained 5 bases not matched to a gene. Germline CDR1 MNHEY, CDR2 SVGEGT. For the CDR3, the DNA is TGTGCCAGCAGTTCGACTAGCCTAAAAGAGACCCAGTACTTC. It encodes CASSSTSLKETQYF.

The chain combines TRBV20-1 with TRBJ1-5, with a weak D call TRBD1 (5 bases). Trimming removed 5 bases from V and 5 bases from J, with 13 bases in between. In germline, CDR1 is DFQATT, CDR2 SNEGSKA (reference sequence). This CDR3 region has 13 residues. The CDR3 nucleotides read TGCAGTGCTCCTAGACAGCTTGATCAGCCCCAGCATTTT. It is translated as CSAPRQLDQPQHF.

This clonotype has a handful of counts. The chain carries TRBV4-1 and TRBJ2-1; a weak D match, TRBD2 (6 bases). The CDR3 contains 14 residues. V shed 3 bases and J shed 7 bases, with 13 bases lying between them. Germline-derived CDR1 and CDR2 are MGHRA and YSYEKL. The CDR3 sequence is CASSQPAGPNEQFF. CDR3 nucleotide sequence: TGCGCCAGCAGCCAGCCCGCGGGACCGAATGAGCAGTTCTTC.

The genes are TRBV7-8 and TRBJ2-1; perhaps TRBD2 as D (5 bases). The CDR3 loop spans 16 amino acids. V was trimmed by 6 bases and J by 4 bases, leaving 19 bases between them. CDR1 SGHVS and CDR2 FQNEAQ come from the germline V gene. CDR3 sequence: CASSEWVSGDYNEQFF. In nucleotides, the CDR3 is TGTGCCAGCAGTGAGTGGGTGAGCGGAGATTACAATGAGCAGTTCTTC.

The table lists this clonotype with many counts. The chain recombines TRBV7-2 with TRBJ2-7; D is perhaps TRBD1 (5 bases). Germline CDR1 SGHTA, CDR2 FQGNSA. The V and J ends lost 0 bases and 5 bases respectively, with 11 bases between them. This CDR3 is 14 amino acids long. CDR3 loop: CASSLATQGHEQYF. DNA of the CDR3: TGTGCCAGCAGCTTAGCGACCCAGGGCCACGAGCAGTACTTC.

This clonotype was seen a handful of times. The J gene is TRBJ2-5, the V gene TRBV12-3 or TRBV12-4; 7 nucleotides align to TRBD1. The CDR3 length is 13 residues. The J segment lost 5 bases and the V segment lost 7 bases, leaving 7 bases of the junction unmatched. The CDR3 DNA sequence: TGTGCCAGCAACCTGGGACAGAGGGAGACCCAGTACTTC. Encoded protein: CASNLGQRETQYF.

V gene TRBV7-6 combines with J gene TRBJ2-7, with 9 positions matching TRBD2. From germline, CDR1 is SGHVS and CDR2 FNYEAQ. This CDR3 region has 15 residues. Trimming removed 5 bases from V and 2 bases from J; junction bases left unmatched: 7. The CDR3 DNA reads as TGTGCCAGCAGCCATCTAGCGGGAAATGCCTACGAGCAGTACTTC. Its translation is CASSHLAGNAYEQYF.

The chain links TRBV10-3 to TRBJ2-1; TRBD2 aligns across 10 bases. This CDR3 has 14 residues. V trimming: 8 bases; J trimming: 6 bases; junction bases outside the gene matches: 7. Germline CDR1 and CDR2: ENHRY and SYGVKD. The CDR3, as DNA: TGTGCCATCTCTAAGCGGGAGGGCCTCAATGAGCAGTTCTTC. Encoded protein: CAISKREGLNEQFF.

With regard to this clonotype: A much larger clone differs by one base, so this may be a read error. Likely a read error: the CDR3 ends without its conserved phenylalanine or tryptophan. The chain couples TRBV19 to TRBJ2-7; no definite D call. There are 13 residues in the CDR3. Trimming took 9 bases from V and 3 from J, leaving 15 bases between them. Germline V gives CDR1 LNHDA, CDR2 SQIVND (reference sequence). The DNA for the CDR3 is TGTGCCAGCCGTGGACGTCCCAGCTACGAGCAGTACCTC. Protein product: CASRGRPSYEQYL.